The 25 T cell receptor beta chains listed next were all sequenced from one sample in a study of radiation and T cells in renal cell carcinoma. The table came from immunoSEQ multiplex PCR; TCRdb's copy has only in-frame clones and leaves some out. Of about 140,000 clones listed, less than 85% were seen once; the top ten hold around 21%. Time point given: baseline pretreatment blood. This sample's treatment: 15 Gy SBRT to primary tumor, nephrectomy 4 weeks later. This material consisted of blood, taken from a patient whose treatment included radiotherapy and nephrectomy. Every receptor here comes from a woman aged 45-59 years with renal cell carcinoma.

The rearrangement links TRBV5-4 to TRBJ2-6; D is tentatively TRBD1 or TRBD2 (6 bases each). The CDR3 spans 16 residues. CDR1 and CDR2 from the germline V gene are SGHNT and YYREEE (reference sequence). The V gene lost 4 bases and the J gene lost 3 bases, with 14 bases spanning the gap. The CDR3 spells CASSQYGGGGANVLTF. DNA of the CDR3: TGTGCCAGCAGCCAATACGGGGGCGGTGGGGCCAACGTCCTGACTTTC.

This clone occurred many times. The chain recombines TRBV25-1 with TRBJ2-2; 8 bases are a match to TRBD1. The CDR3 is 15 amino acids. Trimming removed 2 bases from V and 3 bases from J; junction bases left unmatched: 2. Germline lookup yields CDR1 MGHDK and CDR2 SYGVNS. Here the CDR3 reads CASSEGQGDTGELFF. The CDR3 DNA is TGTGCCAGCAGTGAAGGACAGGGAGACACCGGGGAGCTGTTTTTT.

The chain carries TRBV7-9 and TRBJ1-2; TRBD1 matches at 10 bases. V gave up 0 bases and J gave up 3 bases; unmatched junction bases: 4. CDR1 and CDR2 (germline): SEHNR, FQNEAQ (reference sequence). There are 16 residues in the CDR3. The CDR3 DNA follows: TGTGCCAGCAGCTTAGCGGGGACAGGGGATTACTATGGCTACACCTTC. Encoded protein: CASSLAGTGDYYGYTF.

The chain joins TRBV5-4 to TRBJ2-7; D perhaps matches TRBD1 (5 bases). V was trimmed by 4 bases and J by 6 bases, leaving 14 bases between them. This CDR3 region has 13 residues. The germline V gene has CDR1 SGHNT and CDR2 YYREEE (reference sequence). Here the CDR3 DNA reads TGTGCCAGCAGCCCGAACCAGGGTTTCGAGCAGTACTTC. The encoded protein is CASSPNQGFEQYF.

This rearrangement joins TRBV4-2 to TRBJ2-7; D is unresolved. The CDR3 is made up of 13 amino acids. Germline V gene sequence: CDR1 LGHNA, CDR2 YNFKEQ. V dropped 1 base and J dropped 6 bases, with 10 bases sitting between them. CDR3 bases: TGTGCCAGCAGCCAAGTTTTTGAGTCCGAGCAGTACTTC. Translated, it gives CASSQVFESEQYF.

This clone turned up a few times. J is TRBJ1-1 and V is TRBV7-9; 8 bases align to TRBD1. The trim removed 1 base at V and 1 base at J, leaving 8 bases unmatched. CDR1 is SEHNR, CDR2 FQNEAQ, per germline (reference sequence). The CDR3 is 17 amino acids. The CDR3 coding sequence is TGTGCCAGCAGCTTAGGGTTGGGACAGGAAAAGAACACTGAAGCTTTCTTT. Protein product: CASSLGLGQEKNTEAFF.

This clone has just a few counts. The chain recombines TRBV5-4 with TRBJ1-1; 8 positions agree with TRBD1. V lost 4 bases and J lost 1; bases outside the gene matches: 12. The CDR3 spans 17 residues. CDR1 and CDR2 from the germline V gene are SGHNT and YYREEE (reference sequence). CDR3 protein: CASSTGTGTLRNTEAFF. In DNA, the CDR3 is TGTGCCAGCAGCACCGGGACAGGAACTTTGAGGAACACTGAAGCTTTCTTT.

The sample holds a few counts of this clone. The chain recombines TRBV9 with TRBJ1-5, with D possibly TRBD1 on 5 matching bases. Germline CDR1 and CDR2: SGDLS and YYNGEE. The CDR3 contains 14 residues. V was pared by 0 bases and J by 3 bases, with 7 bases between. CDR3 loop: CASSVGGINQPQHF. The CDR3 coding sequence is TGTGCCAGCAGCGTAGGGGGGATCAATCAGCCCCAGCATTTT.

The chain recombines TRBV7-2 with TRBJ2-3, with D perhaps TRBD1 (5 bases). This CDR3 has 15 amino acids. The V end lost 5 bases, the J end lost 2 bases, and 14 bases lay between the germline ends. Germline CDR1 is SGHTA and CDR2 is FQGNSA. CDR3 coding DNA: TGTGCCAGCAGCCCCCGCGGACAAAACACAGATACGCAGTATTTT. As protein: CASSPRGQNTDTQYF.

CDR3 in amino acids: CASSLSGGQPLSWPQHF. As DNA, the CDR3 is TGTGCCAGCAGTTTATCGGGGGGACAGCCGTTATCATGGCCCCAGCATTTT. The chain couples TRBV27 to TRBJ1-5; 7 positions agree with TRBD1. The germline gives CDR1 MNHEY, CDR2 SMNVEV (reference sequence). J was trimmed by 9 bases and V by 0 bases; bases with no gene match: 14. This CDR3 contains 17 residues.

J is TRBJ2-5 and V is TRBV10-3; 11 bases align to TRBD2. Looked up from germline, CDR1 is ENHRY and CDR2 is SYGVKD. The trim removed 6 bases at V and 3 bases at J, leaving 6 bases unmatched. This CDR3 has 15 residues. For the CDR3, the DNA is TGTGCCATCAGCGGTAGCGGGAGGGCCGAAGAGACCCAGTACTTC. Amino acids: CAISGSGRAEETQYF.

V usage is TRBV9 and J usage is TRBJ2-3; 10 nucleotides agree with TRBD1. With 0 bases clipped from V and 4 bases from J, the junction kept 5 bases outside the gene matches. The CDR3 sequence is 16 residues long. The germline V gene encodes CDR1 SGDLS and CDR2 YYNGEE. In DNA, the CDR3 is TGTGCCAGCAGCGTAGGACAGGGGGCCGGACCAGATACGCAGTATTTT. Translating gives CASSVGQGAGPDTQYF.

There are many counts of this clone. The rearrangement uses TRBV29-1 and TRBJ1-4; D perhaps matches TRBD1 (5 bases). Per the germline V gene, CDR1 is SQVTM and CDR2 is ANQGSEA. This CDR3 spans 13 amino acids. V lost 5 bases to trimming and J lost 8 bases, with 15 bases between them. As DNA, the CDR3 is TGCAGCGTTCCCTCTGGGGGAAGGGAAAAACTGTTTTTT. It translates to CSVPSGGREKLFF.

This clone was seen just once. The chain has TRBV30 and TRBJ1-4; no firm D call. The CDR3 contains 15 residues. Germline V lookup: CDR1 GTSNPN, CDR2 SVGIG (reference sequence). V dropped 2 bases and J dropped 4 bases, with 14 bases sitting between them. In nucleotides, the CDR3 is TGTGCCTGGAGTCGTGAGGCTCAATTTAATGAAAAACTGTTTTTT. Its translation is CAWSREAQFNEKLFF.

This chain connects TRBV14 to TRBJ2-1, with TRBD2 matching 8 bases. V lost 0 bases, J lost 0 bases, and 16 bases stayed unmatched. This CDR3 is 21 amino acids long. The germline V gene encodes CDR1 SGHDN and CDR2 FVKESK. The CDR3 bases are TGTGCCAGCAGCCAAGAGTCCACTAGCGGACGCCCGAAGAGCTCCTACAATGAGCAGTTCTTC. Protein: CASSQESTSGRPKSSYNEQFF.

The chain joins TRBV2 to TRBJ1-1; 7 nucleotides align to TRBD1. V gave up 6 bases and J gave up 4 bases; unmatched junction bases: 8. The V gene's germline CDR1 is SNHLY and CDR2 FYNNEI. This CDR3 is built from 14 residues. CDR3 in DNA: TGTGCCAGCAGGGGACAGTCCAAAGGCACTGAAGCTTTCTTT. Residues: CASRGQSKGTEAFF.

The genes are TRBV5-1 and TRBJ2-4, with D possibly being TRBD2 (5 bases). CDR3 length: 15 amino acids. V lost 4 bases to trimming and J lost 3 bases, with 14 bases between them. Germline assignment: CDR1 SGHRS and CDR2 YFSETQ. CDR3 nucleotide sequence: TGCGCCAGCAGCACTATCCGGGGTGGCAAAAACATTCAGTACTTC. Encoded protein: CASSTIRGGKNIQYF.

The CDR3 region is CASSDLRGGPNTGELFF. CDR3 coding DNA: TGTGCCAGCAGTGACCTTAGGGGGGGTCCGAACACCGGGGAGCTGTTTTTT. The V call is TRBV2, the J call TRBJ2-2, with a weak D call TRBD2 (7 bases). Germline V gene data show CDR1 as SNHLY and CDR2 as FYNNEI. This CDR3 has 17 amino acids. Trimming pared 3 bases from V and 0 bases from J, leaving 14 bases between. Full variable domain (remainder filled in from reference TRBV2 and TRBJ2-2): EPEVTQTPSHQVTQMGQEVILRCVPISNHLYFYWYRQILGQKVEFLVSFYNNEISEKSEIFDDQFSVERPDGSNFTLKIRSTKLEDSAMYFCASSDLRGGPNTGELFFGEGSRLTVL.

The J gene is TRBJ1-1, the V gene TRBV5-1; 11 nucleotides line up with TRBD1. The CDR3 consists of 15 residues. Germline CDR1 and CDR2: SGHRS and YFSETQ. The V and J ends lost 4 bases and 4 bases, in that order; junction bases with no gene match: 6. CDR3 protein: CASSESGTGGTEAFF. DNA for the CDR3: TGCGCCAGCAGCGAATCCGGGACAGGGGGCACTGAAGCTTTCTTT. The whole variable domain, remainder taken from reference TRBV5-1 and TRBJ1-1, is KAGVTQTPRYLIKTRGQQVTLSCSPISGHRSVSWYQQTPGQGLQFLFEYFSETQRNKGNFPGRFSGRQFSNSRSEMNVSTLELGDSALYLCASSESGTGGTEAFFGQGTRLTVV.

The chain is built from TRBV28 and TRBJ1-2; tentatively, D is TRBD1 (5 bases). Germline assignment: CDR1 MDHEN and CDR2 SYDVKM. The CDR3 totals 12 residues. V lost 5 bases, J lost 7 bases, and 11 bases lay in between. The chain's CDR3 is CASSDSVAGYTF. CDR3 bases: TGTGCCAGCAGTGACAGCGTAGCTGGCTACACCTTC.

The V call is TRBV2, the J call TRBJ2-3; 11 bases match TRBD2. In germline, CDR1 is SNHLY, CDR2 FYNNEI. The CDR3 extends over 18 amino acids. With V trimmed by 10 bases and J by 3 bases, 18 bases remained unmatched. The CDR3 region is CATRQGTLAGGLTDTQYF. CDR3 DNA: TGTGCCACCAGGCAGGGGACCCTAGCGGGAGGTTTAACAGATACGCAGTATTTT.

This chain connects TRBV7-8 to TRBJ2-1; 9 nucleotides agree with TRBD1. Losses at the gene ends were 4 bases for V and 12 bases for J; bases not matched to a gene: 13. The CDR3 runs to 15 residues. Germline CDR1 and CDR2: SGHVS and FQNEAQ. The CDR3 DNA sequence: TGTGCCAGCAGCTCCGGACAGGGGAGGGTCTCAACGCAGTTCTTC. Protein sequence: CASSSGQGRVSTQFF.

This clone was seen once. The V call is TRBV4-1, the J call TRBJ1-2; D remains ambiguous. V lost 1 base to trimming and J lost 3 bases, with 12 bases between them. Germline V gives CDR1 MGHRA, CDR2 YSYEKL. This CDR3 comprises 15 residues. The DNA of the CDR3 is TGCGCCAGCAGCCAAGCAGGATTAGAGGACTATGGCTACACCTTC. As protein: CASSQAGLEDYGYTF.

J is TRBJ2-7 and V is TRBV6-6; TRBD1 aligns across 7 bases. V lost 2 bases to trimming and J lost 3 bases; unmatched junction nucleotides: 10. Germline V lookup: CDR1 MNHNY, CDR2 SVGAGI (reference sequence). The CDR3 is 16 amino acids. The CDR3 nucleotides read TGTGCCAGCAGTTACCGGAACAGGGGAAGGGGCTACGAGCAGTACTTC. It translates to CASSYRNRGRGYEQYF.

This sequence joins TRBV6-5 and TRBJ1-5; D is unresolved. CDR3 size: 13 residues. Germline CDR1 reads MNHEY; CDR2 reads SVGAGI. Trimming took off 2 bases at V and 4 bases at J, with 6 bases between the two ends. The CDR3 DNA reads TGTGCCAGCAGTTACATGAGGAATCAGCCCCAGCATTTT. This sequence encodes CASSYMRNQPQHF.